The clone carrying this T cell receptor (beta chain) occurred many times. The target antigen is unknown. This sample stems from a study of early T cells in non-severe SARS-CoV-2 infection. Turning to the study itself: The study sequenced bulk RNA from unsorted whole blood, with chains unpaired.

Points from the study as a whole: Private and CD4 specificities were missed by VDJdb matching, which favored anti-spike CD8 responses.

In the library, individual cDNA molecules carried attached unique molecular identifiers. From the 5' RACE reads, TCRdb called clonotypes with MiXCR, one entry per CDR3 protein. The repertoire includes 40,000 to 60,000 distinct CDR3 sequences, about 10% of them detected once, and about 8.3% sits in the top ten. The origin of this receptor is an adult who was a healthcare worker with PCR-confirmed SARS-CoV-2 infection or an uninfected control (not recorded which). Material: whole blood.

The CDR3 region has the DNA TGCGCCAGCAGCCAAGGAGGGAGAAAACTGTTTTTT. Residues: CASSQGGRKLFF. This chain joins TRBV4-1 and TRBJ1-4; D is unclear. The V end lost 1 base, the J end lost 10 bases, and 7 bases lay between the germline ends. Germline-derived CDR1 and CDR2 are MGHRA and YSYEKL. The CDR3 has 12 amino acids.